What follows are 9 T cell receptor beta chains derived from one specimen sequenced in a study of cytomegalovirus exposure and HLA in healthy donors. 13 Jbeta primers and 60 Vbeta primers were used for the PCR. Sequencing was performed with immunoSEQ multiplex PCR; in TCRdb, only in-frame clones are kept and a portion is missing. The sample contains roughly 100,000 clones, just over 75% of which appear only once. Sequences were obtained from PBMCs. These TCRs come from a man aged 35-49 years in good health and CMV-seropositive.

V is TRBV7-2 and J is TRBJ2-3, with D maybe TRBD2 (6 bases). Germline V CDR1 and CDR2: SGHTA, FQGNSA. The CDR3 spans 14 residues. The germline V and J ends were trimmed by 5 bases and 3 bases, with 12 bases remaining between them. The CDR3 sequence is CASSPGTGTDTQYF. The CDR3 bases are TGTGCCAGCAGCCCCGGGACTGGGACAGATACGCAGTATTTT.

The J gene is TRBJ2-1, the V gene TRBV4-3; 8 nucleotides align to TRBD2. The CDR3 runs to 14 residues. Losses at the gene ends were 0 bases for V and 10 bases for J; bases not matched to a gene: 5. CDR1 is LGHNA, CDR2 YSLEER, per germline. CDR3 nucleotides: TGCGCCAGCAGCCAAGAAATGAGCGGGGGAGAGCAGTTCTTC. As protein: CASSQEMSGGEQFF.

The rearrangement joins TRBV28 to TRBJ2-7; 10 bases agree with TRBD1. The CDR3 runs 15 residues. CDR1 and CDR2 from the germline V gene are MDHEN and SYDVKM. Unmatched junction bases numbered 2, after V lost 0 bases and J lost 3 bases. The CDR3: CASSLWRTGGYEQYF. CDR3 DNA sequence: TGTGCCAGCAGTTTATGGAGGACAGGGGGCTACGAGCAGTACTTC.

The chain combines TRBV7-9 with TRBJ2-2; 7 nucleotides line up with TRBD1. Trimming took 3 bases from V and 6 from J; bases not matched to a gene: 1. The germline V gene has CDR1 SEHNR and CDR2 FQNEAQ (reference sequence). The CDR3 extends over 13 amino acids. CDR3 sequence reads: CASSFQGAGELFF. DNA of the CDR3: TGTGCCAGCAGCTTCCAGGGGGCCGGGGAGCTGTTTTTT.

The chain couples TRBV7-2 to TRBJ2-7; 7 bases are shared with TRBD1. V was clipped by 5 bases and J by 4 bases; unmatched bases: 8. The CDR3 loop spans 14 amino acids. Germline V gives CDR1 SGHTA, CDR2 FQGNSA. The CDR3 reads CASSVDSRGYEQYF. CDR3 DNA: TGTGCCAGCAGCGTCGACTCCAGGGGGTACGAGCAGTACTTC.

This chain connects TRBV9 to TRBJ2-3; tentative D call: TRBD2 (6 bases). The length of the CDR3 is 15 residues. Germline V lookup: CDR1 SGDLS, CDR2 YYNGEE. The V end lost 0 bases, the J end lost 5 bases, and 13 bases lay between the germline ends. The chain's CDR3 is CASSVAEREKDTQYF. The CDR3 region has the DNA TGTGCCAGCAGCGTAGCGGAACGGGAGAAAGATACGCAGTATTTT.

The rearrangement joins TRBV5-1 to TRBJ1-5; D not resolved. V lost 0 bases and J lost 7, with 11 bases in between. This CDR3 region has 14 residues. Germline V gene data show CDR1 as SGHRS and CDR2 as YFSETQ. CDR3 coding DNA: TGCGCCAGCAGCTTGGCCCCCGGGATACAGCCCCAGCATTTT. It yields the protein CASSLAPGIQPQHF.

The genes are TRBV9 and TRBJ2-2, with a tentative D call TRBD2 (6 bases). The V gene's germline CDR1 is SGDLS and CDR2 YYNGEE. CDR3 size: 15 residues. V was cut by 1 base and J by 7 bases, with 14 bases left in between. The CDR3 DNA is TGTGCCAGCAGCGTAAGGGCGGGAACGGGCGGGGAGCTGTTTTTT. This encodes CASSVRAGTGGELFF.

J is TRBJ2-5 and V is TRBV11-3; unclear D gene. V lost 1 base and J 11 bases, leaving 20 bases between the germline ends. This CDR3 comprises 15 residues. Germline CDR1 SGHNT, CDR2 YENEEA. CDR3 in amino acids: CASSLGYRTVSSQYF. CDR3 coding DNA: TGTGCCAGCAGCTTAGGATACAGAACCGTTTCGTCGCAGTACTTC. Combining the CDR3 with reference TRBV11-3 and TRBJ2-5 gives the whole variable domain EAGVVQSPRYKIIEKKQPVAFWCNPISGHNTLYWYLQNLGQGPELLIRYENEEAVDDSQLPKDRFSAERLKGVDSTLKIQPAELGDSAVYLCASSLGYRTVSSQYFGPGTRLLVL.